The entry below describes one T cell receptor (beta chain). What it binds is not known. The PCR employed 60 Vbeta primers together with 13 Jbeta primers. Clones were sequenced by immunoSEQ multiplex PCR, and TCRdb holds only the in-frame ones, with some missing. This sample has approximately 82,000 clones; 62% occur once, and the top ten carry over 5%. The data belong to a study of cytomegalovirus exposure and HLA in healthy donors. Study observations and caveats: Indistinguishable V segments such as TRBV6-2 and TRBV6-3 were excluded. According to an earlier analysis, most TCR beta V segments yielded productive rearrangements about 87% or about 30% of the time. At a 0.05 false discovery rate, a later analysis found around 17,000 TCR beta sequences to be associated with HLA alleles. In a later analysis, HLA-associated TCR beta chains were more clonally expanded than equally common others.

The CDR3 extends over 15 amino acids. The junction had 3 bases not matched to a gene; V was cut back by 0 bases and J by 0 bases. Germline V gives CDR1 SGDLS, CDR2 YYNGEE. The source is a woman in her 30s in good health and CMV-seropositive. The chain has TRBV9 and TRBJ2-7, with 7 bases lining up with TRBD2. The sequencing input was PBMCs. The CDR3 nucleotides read TGTGCCAGCAGCGTAGAGGGCGGGGGCTCCTACGAGCAGTACTTC. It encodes CASSVEGGGSYEQYF.